This is a list of T cell receptor beta chains from one sample in a study of blood T cell repertoires in COVID-19. Sequencing was performed with immunoSEQ multiplex PCR; in TCRdb, only in-frame clones are kept and a portion is missing. The sample lists 200,000 to 250,000 clones, approximately 80% occurring once. Source material: peripheral blood. The origin of the receptors is a woman of 80 years or more with acute or convalescent COVID-19. Each CDR3 is given without its conserved first and last residue.

TRBJ1-2 | 14 | TRBV5-6 | ASSSGRGRLGYGYT
TRBJ1-4 | 12 | TRBV5-1 | ASSLNHRGEKLF
TRBJ2-3 | 11 | TRBV3-1/TRBV3-2 | ASSQDAGDTQY
TRBJ1-1 | 13 | TRBV14 | ASSQNRAGNTEAF
TRBJ2-2 | 13 | TRBV29-1 | SVSGLAGATGELF
TRBJ1-5 | 13 | TRBV19 | ASSRGQGAIQPQH
TRBJ2-2 | 11 | TRBV3-1/TRBV3-2 | ASTLGNPGELF
TRBJ2-1 | 14 | TRBV5-8 | AGGGGQGKSYNEQF
TRBJ1-2 | 11 | TRBV27 | ASSSRQFHGYT
TRBJ2-5 | 14 | TRBV5-4 | ASSLQRGAILETQY
TRBJ2-3 | 12 | TRBV6-5 | ASSRGSPRNTQY
TRBJ2-1 | 13 | TRBV2 | ASSLQAAGVNEQF
TRBJ1-5 | 14 | TRBV27 | ASSLAGVPYNQPQH
TRBJ2-1 | 12 | TRBV6-4 | ASSRQGAYNEQF
TRBJ2-5 | 10 | TRBV5-1 | ASSLALETQY
TRBJ2-2 | 13 | TRBV5-4 | ASSSQTGNTGELF
TRBJ1-2 | 12 | TRBV19 | ASSIDPSNYGYT
TRBJ2-1 | 13 | TRBV7-3 | ASSLLAGDYNEQF
TRBJ2-5 | 15 | TRBV7-2 | ASSLARSGGAWETQY
TRBJ1-1 | 14 | TRBV5-1 | ASSLDVGMEATEAF
TRBJ1-3 | 13 | TRBV11-3 | ASSLGGGDGNTIY
TRBJ2-7 | 10 | TRBV6-5 | ASSYPYYEQY
TRBJ2-7 | 13 | TRBV11-2 | ASSLDLGRGYEQY
TRBJ2-7 | 14 | TRBV7-8 | ASSAGLVGLPGEQY
TRBJ1-1 | 11 | TRBV6-6 | ASSMDRGSEAF
TRBJ2-6 | 14 | TRBV6-5 | ASSYSGTDGANVLT
TRBJ1-5 | 11 | TRBV27 | ASSLVPPQPQH
TRBJ1-1 | 11 | TRBV20-1 | SASLQGRTEAF
TRBJ2-7 | 13 | TRBV28 | ASSLSSGSFNEQY
TRBJ2-3 | 14 | TRBV7-3 | ASSLNGGGGTDTQY
TRBJ1-3 | 13 | TRBV6-1 | ASSEGRGSGNTIY
TRBJ1-6 | 13 | TRBV6-2/TRBV6-3 | ASSGAGQGNSPLH
TRBJ1-1 | 14 | TRBV18 | ASSPLTGGVRTEAF
TRBJ2-4 | 13 | TRBV7-9 | ASSLATGAKNIQY
TRBJ1-6 | 12 | TRBV11-3 | ASSSQGTKSPLH
TRBJ1-1 | 12 | TRBV6-2/TRBV6-3 | ASSLGQGATEAF